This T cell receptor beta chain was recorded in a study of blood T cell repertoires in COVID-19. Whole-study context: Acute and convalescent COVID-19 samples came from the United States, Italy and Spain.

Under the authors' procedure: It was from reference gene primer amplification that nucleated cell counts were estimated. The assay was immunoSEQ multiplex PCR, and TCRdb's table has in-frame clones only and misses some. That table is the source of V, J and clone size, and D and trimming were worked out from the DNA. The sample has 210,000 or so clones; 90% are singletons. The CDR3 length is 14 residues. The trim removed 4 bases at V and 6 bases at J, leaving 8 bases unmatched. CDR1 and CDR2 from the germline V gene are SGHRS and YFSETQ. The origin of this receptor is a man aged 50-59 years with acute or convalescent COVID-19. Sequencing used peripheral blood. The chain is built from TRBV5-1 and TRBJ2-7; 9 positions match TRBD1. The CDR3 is CASSTGQGVREQYF. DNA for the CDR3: TGCGCCAGCAGCACGGGACAGGGAGTGCGCGAGCAGTACTTC.